This is a list of T cell receptor beta chains from one sample in a study of tumor-infiltrating lymphocytes in primary liver carcinoma. TCRdb fed the multiplex PCR reads into MiXCR, producing one record per CDR3 protein. The table includes roughly 100,000 distinct CDR3 sequences, roughly 69% detected once. Input material: liver tumor tissue from sampling region 5. The receptors here all came from a woman aged 55-70 years with primary liver carcinoma and hepatitis B virus infection. Both conserved end residues are part of each CDR3. A D gene is named only where the DNA matches it firmly. Some rows have no size entry. The others give once, few or many, or a class for an expanded clone.

v_gene	j_gene	abundance	d_gene	CDR3nt	CDR3aa
TRBV6-2/TRBV6-3	TRBJ2-5	few	.	TGTGCCAGCAGTTACTCAAGGGACGATCGGGAGACCCAGTACTTC	CASSYSRDDRETQYF
TRBV28	TRBJ2-5	many	TRBD2	TGTGCCAGCAGTTTCCTCGGGAGGAGGGCACGGGAGACCCAGTACTTC	CASSFLGRRARETQYF
TRBV28	TRBJ1-5	once	TRBD1	TGTGCCAGCAGGTCCGGACAGGGAAATCAGCCCCAGCATTTT	CASRSGQGNQPQHF
TRBV15	TRBJ2-2	.	.	TGTGCCACCAGCACACCTCACGTCGGGGAGCTGTTTTTT	CATSTPHVGELFF
TRBV11-2	TRBJ1-2	.	.	TGTGCCAGCAGCTTAATCAAGGTGGGGGCTTACGGCTACATCTTC	CASSLIKVGAYGYIF
TRBV6-1	TRBJ2-1	.	.	TGTGCCAACCCCCCGACTGGGAGGAGGGTCCTTGAGCAGTTCTTC	CANPPTGRRVLEQFF
TRBV29-1	TRBJ2-2	.	.	TGCAGCGTTGAACACGGAGGCAGGGGAGGACTCACTCCTCAAAACCCGAACACCGGGGAGCTGTTTTTT	CSVEHGGRGGLTPQNPNTGELFF
TRBV13	TRBJ2-3	.	TRBD1	TGTGCCAGCAGCTTCCGGACAGGGGCAGATACGCATTATTTT	CASSFRTGADTHYF
TRBV7-8	TRBJ1-4	many	.	TGTGCCAGCAGCCCCTCGACAGTGGGGCGCGAAAAACTGTTTTTT	CASSPSTVGREKLFF
TRBV12-3/TRBV12-4	TRBJ1-1	.	TRBD1	TGTGCCAACAGTCGACAGGGGCCCCTCCTTATGAACACTGAAGCTTTCTTT	CANSRQGPLLMNTEAFF
TRBV12-3/TRBV12-4	TRBJ2-5	many	.	TGTGCCAGCAGTCTCCGGGACCCCGTGGCCCAGTACTTC	CASSLRDPVAQYF
TRBV5-4	TRBJ2-1	many	TRBD2	TGTGCCAGCAGCTGGACTAGCGGGAGGGCCTCCGTGAATGAGCAGTTCTTC	CASSWTSGRASVNEQFF
TRBV7-9	TRBJ2-3	many	.	TGTGCCAGCAGCCCCAGCGGATCCACAGATACGCAGTATTTT	CASSPSGSTDTQYF
TRBV6-6	TRBJ2-1	many	TRBD2	TGTGCCAGCAGTTACAGCTCCGAGGGACTAGCGGGAGGAGAGCAGTTCTTC	CASSYSSEGLAGGEQFF
TRBV11-2	TRBJ2-3	.	.	TGTGCCAGCAGCTTAGTTGAAGGCACAGATACGCAGTATTTT	CASSLVEGTDTQYF
TRBV6-1	TRBJ2-7	many	TRBD1	TGTGCCAGCAGAAGACAGGGAGAGAGCTCCTACGAGCAGTACTTC	CASRRQGESSYEQYF
TRBV5-1	TRBJ1-2	once	.	TGCGCCAGCAGCTCGGACGGCCAGAACTATGGCTACACCTTC	CASSSDGQNYGYTF
TRBV11-1	TRBJ1-5	medium-sized	.	TGTGCCAGCAGCCTACCACATAGGGCATGGGGCCAGCCCCAGCATTTT	CASSLPHRAWGQPQHF
TRBV28	TRBJ2-7	.	TRBD2	TGTGTCAGCACTCCCGGGGGGGTCCCCCTCCACGAGCAGTACTTC	CVSTPGGVPLHEQYF
TRBV12-3/TRBV12-4	TRBJ2-7	many	TRBD1	TGTGCCAGCAGTTTGGACAGGGTCTACGAGCAGTACTTC	CASSLDRVYEQYF
TRBV6-1	TRBJ2-5	many	TRBD2	TGTGCCAGCAGGGCGGGACTAGCGGAGAGCGAGACCCAGTACTTC	CASRAGLAESETQYF
TRBV10-3	TRBJ1-1	.	.	TGTGCCATCAGTGAGTCCCCAGAGGAGAACACTGAAGCTTTCTTT	CAISESPEENTEAFF
TRBV7-3	TRBJ2-1	.	.	TGTGCCAGCAGCTTAAATCGCCTTGGGGCGATCAATGAGCAGTTCTTC	CASSLNRLGAINEQFF
TRBV28	TRBJ1-6	few	TRBD1	TGTGCCAGCAGCTCCGGACAGGGGTTTAATTCACCCCTCCACTTT	CASSSGQGFNSPLHF
TRBV5-6	TRBJ2-2	few	.	TGTACCAGCAGCTTGTTTGGGACGGCGAACACCGGGGAGCTGTTTTTT	CTSSLFGTANTGELFF
TRBV7-3	TRBJ2-7	.	TRBD1	TGTGCCATCAGTAAAGACAGGGTTGGAGAGCAGTACTTC	CAISKDRVGEQYF
TRBV12-3/TRBV12-4	TRBJ1-2	.	.	TGTGCCGGCAGACTGTCTGGTTACACCTTC	CAGRLSGYTF
TRBV5-1	TRBJ2-3	.	TRBD2	TGCACCAGCAGCTTTGCCGGGAGGGGAGCAGATACGCAGTATTTT	CTSSFAGRGADTQYF